The 27 T cell receptor beta chains given below trace back to one sample, sequenced in a study of blood T cell repertoires in COVID-19. Measured with immunoSEQ multiplex PCR; TCRdb has only the in-frame clones, and not every one. The table shows over 50,000 clones, with approximately 83% occurring only once. Sequencing was done on a sample of peripheral blood. The receptors stem from a human donor in a cohort sampled during active COVID-19.

The chain combines TRBV2 with TRBJ2-7, with a tentative D call TRBD2 (5 bases). The CDR3 is made up of 13 amino acids. Germline V lookup: CDR1 SNHLY, CDR2 FYNNEI. V was shortened by 8 bases and J by 9 bases, with 20 bases between the two germline ends. The chain's CDR3 is CASLRAEYEGQYF. The CDR3 bases are TGTGCCAGCCTTAGGGCGGAATACGAGGGGCAGTACTTC.

J is TRBJ2-7 and V is TRBV18; 9 bases are shared with TRBD2. J lost 4 bases, V lost 4 bases, and 5 bases had no gene match. The CDR3 totals 14 residues. CDR1 and CDR2 from the germline V gene are KGHSH and LQKENI. CDR3 amino acids: CASSQSREGYEQYF. CDR3 in DNA: TGTGCCAGCTCACAGTCGCGGGAGGGGTACGAGCAGTACTTC.

In its sample, this clone was seen a few times. This sequence joins TRBV19 and TRBJ1-2, with 9 bases fitting TRBD1. The V gene end was trimmed by 7 bases and the J gene end by 0 bases; junction bases not matched to a gene: 15. The germline gives CDR1 LNHDA, CDR2 SQIVND (reference sequence). The CDR3 is made up of 18 amino acids. This CDR3 reads CASTGQRGQGTTNYGYTF. The CDR3 DNA is TGTGCCAGTACAGGACAGCGTGGACAGGGGACCACTAACTATGGCTACACCTTC.

CDR3 DNA sequence: TGCGCCAGCAGCCAAGAGGGGAGCTCTGGAAACACCATATATTTT. Translated: CASSQEGSSGNTIYF. The gene calls are TRBV4-3 and TRBJ1-3; D gene unclear. The CDR3 has 15 amino acids. Trimming shortened V by 0 bases and J by 0 bases, and 6 bases separated the two germline ends. Germline V gives CDR1 LGHNA, CDR2 YSLEER.

This rearrangement joins TRBV27 to TRBJ1-2, with D possibly matching TRBD1 (5 bases). Germline assignment: CDR1 MNHEY and CDR2 SMNVEV (reference sequence). The CDR3 is 13 residues long. V lost 6 bases to trimming and J lost 2 bases, with 10 bases between them. CDR3 residues: CASRLTVNYGYTF. The CDR3 bases are TGTGCCAGCAGATTGACAGTCAACTATGGCTACACCTTC.

Here the CDR3 reads CASSQATSAGELFF. As DNA, the CDR3 is TGCGCCAGCAGCCAAGCAACTAGCGCCGGGGAGCTGTTTTTT. The V call is TRBV4-1, the J call TRBJ2-2; 7 nucleotides align to TRBD2. The CDR3 is made up of 14 amino acids. V was clipped by 1 base and J by 6 bases; unmatched bases: 2. Germline V CDR1 and CDR2: MGHRA, YSYEKL.

The rearrangement uses TRBV6-5 and TRBJ1-6; TRBD1 might be the D (5 bases). The CDR3 totals 15 residues. Looked up from germline, CDR1 is MNHEY and CDR2 is SVGAGI. Trimming took off 10 bases at V and 5 bases at J, with 18 bases between the two ends. CDR3 nucleotides: TGTGCCACCTCACCTATCGGGGGGGATAATTCACCCCTCCACTTT. Its translation is CATSPIGGDNSPLHF.

This clone has only a few counts. The rearrangement links TRBV7-9 to TRBJ1-2, with 7 nucleotides matching TRBD1. Germline V lookup: CDR1 SEHNR, CDR2 FQNEAQ (reference sequence). Losses at the gene ends were 4 bases for V and 4 bases for J; bases not matched to a gene: 12. The CDR3 contains 16 residues. The DNA of the CDR3 is TGTGCCAGCAGCTCAACCTCGACAGGGTTAGGCTATGGCTACACCTTC. Translating gives CASSSTSTGLGYGYTF. Drawing the rest from reference TRBV7-9 and TRBJ1-2, the complete variable domain is DTGVSQNPRHKITKRGQNVTFRCDPISEHNRLYWYRQTLGQGPEFLTYFQNEAQLEKSRLLSDRFSAERPKGSFSTLEIQRTEQGDSAMYLCASSSTSTGLGYGYTFGSGTRLTVV.

The genes are TRBV18 and TRBJ2-7; 9 bases line up with TRBD1. In germline, CDR1 is KGHSH, CDR2 LQKENI. The CDR3 runs 16 residues. The trim removed 5 bases at V and 2 bases at J, leaving 10 bases unmatched. CDR3 bases: TGTGCCAGCTCAGGCACAGGGGGCCGACTCGCCTACGAGCAGTACTTC. It translates to CASSGTGGRLAYEQYF.

This sequence joins TRBV7-2 and TRBJ2-5; 10 bases are shared with TRBD2. Germline assignment: CDR1 SGHTA and CDR2 FQGNSA. The CDR3 loop spans 17 amino acids. The V gene end was trimmed by 4 bases and the J gene end by 5 bases; junction bases not matched to a gene: 13. CDR3 protein: CASSSIGRLAGVETQYF. The CDR3 DNA follows: TGTGCCAGCAGCTCTATTGGGAGGCTAGCGGGAGTGGAGACCCAGTACTTC.

This chain joins TRBV11-3 and TRBJ2-3; 13 positions agree with TRBD2. The trim removed 3 bases at V and 0 bases at J, leaving 3 bases unmatched. This CDR3 has 17 amino acids. Germline lookup yields CDR1 SGHNT and CDR2 YENEEA. CDR3 DNA sequence: TGTGCCAGCAGCTTGGGGACTAGCGGGACTAGCACAGATACGCAGTATTTT. Protein product: CASSLGTSGTSTDTQYF.

The J gene is TRBJ2-1, the V gene TRBV4-1; 9 bases align to TRBD2. The germline CDR1 and CDR2 sequences are MGHRA and YSYEKL. The CDR3 runs to 14 residues. J lost 15 bases, V lost 0 bases, and 9 bases had no gene match. The CDR3 reads CASSQEASGRSGFF. The DNA of the CDR3 is TGCGCCAGCAGCCAAGAGGCAAGCGGGAGGTCCGGGTTCTTC.

The J gene is TRBJ1-1, the V gene TRBV5-4; 9 bases agree with TRBD1. Looked up from germline, CDR1 is SGHNT and CDR2 is YYREEE (reference sequence). J lost 0 bases, V lost 4 bases, and 4 bases had no gene match. This CDR3 contains 15 residues. The CDR3 nucleotides are TGTGCCAGCAGCCGGGGACAGGGACTGAACACTGAAGCTTTCTTT. This encodes CASSRGQGLNTEAFF.

J is TRBJ1-1 and V is TRBV2; 8 nucleotides match TRBD1. The CDR3 has 13 amino acids. Germline CDR1 SNHLY, CDR2 FYNNEI. V lost 5 bases to trimming and J lost 5 bases; unmatched junction nucleotides: 4. The CDR3 coding sequence is TGTGCCAGCAGTTCACAGGGGGGAACTGAAGCTTTCTTT. Its protein is CASSSQGGTEAFF.

This clone was picked up one time. The rearrangement joins TRBV15 to TRBJ2-3, with D perhaps matching TRBD2 (5 bases). Germline values: CDR1 LNHNV, CDR2 YYDKDF (reference sequence). CDR3 size: 13 residues. The V end was cut by 1 base, the J end by 5 bases, with 7 bases between. This CDR3 is CATSRVRVDTQYF. The CDR3 DNA reads as TGTGCCACCAGCAGAGTGCGGGTAGATACGCAGTATTTT.

The rearrangement joins TRBV12-3 or TRBV12-4 to TRBJ1-2, with D possibly matching TRBD1 (6 bases). The V end lost 4 bases, the J end lost 4 bases, and 10 bases lay between the germline ends. The CDR3 is made up of 13 amino acids. The CDR3 nucleotides read TGTGCCAGCAGTTCCGGACAGCTCTATGGCTACACCTTC. It yields the protein CASSSGQLYGYTF.

The chain combines TRBV9 with TRBJ2-3, with D possibly TRBD2 on 6 matching bases. The CDR3 consists of 15 residues. V was cut by 4 bases and J by 1 base, with 13 bases left in between. Germline values: CDR1 SGDLS, CDR2 YYNGEE. The CDR3 here is CASSRRGTGTDTQYF. CDR3 sequence (DNA): TGTGCCAGCAGCCGGCGAGGGACTGGCACAGATACGCAGTATTTT.

CDR3 sequence: CASGPVDREAPGANVLTF. CDR3 sequence (DNA): TGTGCCAGCGGGCCGGTGGACAGGGAGGCGCCTGGGGCCAACGTCCTGACTTTC. The genes are TRBV7-9 and TRBJ2-6; 8 bases match TRBD1. J was trimmed by 2 bases and V by 8 bases; bases with no gene match: 14. The germline V gene has CDR1 SEHNR and CDR2 FQNEAQ (reference sequence). The length of the CDR3 is 18 residues.

This chain connects TRBV27 to TRBJ2-4; 15 nucleotides agree with TRBD2. CDR1 and CDR2 from the germline V gene are MNHEY and SMNVEV (reference sequence). Trimming took 8 bases from V and 1 from J; bases not matched to a gene: 0. The CDR3 has 15 residues. DNA for the CDR3: TGTGCCAGCGGGACTAGCGGGAGGGCCAAAAACATTCAGTACTTC. Translated, it gives CASGTSGRAKNIQYF.

The CDR3 protein is CASRPIDIMNTEAFF. The CDR3 coding sequence is TGTGCCAGCAGACCAATCGACATTATGAACACTGAAGCTTTCTTT. This rearrangement joins TRBV7-9 to TRBJ1-1; unclear D gene. CDR3 length equals 15 residues. The germline gives CDR1 SEHNR, CDR2 FQNEAQ (reference sequence). Trimming pared 6 bases from V and 0 bases from J, leaving 14 bases between.

The gene calls are TRBV18 and TRBJ2-3; TRBD2 matches at 10 bases. Germline-derived CDR1 and CDR2 are KGHSH and LQKENI. The CDR3 consists of 16 residues. Germline trimming cut 0 bases from V and 1 base from J; bases unmatched to any gene: 1. The chain's CDR3 is CASSPPGTSGTDTQYF. CDR3 sequence (DNA): TGTGCCAGCTCACCACCGGGGACTAGCGGCACAGATACGCAGTATTTT.

This chain uses TRBV7-2 with TRBJ2-5, with D possibly matching TRBD2 (6 bases). Trimming pared 2 bases from V and 5 bases from J, leaving 15 bases between. The CDR3 runs 15 residues. Germline loops: CDR1 SGHTA, CDR2 FQGNSA. The CDR3 DNA reads as TGTGCCAGCAGCTTAAGTGGAGGGGCCGCCGAGACCCAGTACTTC. Translated: CASSLSGGAAETQYF. The variable domain in full, completed from reference TRBV7-2 and TRBJ2-5, reads GAGVSQSPSNKVTEKGKDVELRCDPISGHTALYWYRQSLGQGLEFLIYFQGNSAPDKSGLPSDRFSAERTGGSVSTLTIQRTQQEDSAVYLCASSLSGGAAETQYFGPGTRLLVL.

The chain is built from TRBV9 and TRBJ2-7; 10 bases match TRBD1. Germline CDR1 is SGDLS and CDR2 is YYNGEE. The CDR3 spans 15 residues. V dropped 3 bases and J dropped 6; count of bases not matched to a gene: 9. The DNA for the CDR3 is TGTGCCAGCAGCGAAAGACAGGGGGCGACCTCCGAGCAGTACTTC. Protein product: CASSERQGATSEQYF.

This clone was observed a handful of times. The rearrangement uses TRBV5-8 and TRBJ1-5, with 9 positions matching TRBD1. Trimming at V came to 5 bases and at J to 7 bases, leaving 10 bases not matched to a gene. The CDR3 sequence is 15 residues long. From germline, CDR1 is SGHTS and CDR2 YDEGEE. CDR3 DNA sequence: TGTGCCAGCAGACCCCCGGACAGGGGACGACAGCCCCAGCATTTT. Translating gives CASRPPDRGRQPQHF. Using reference TRBV5-8 and TRBJ1-5 for the parts outside the CDR3, the full variable domain is EAGVTQSPTHLIKTRGQQATLRCSPISGHTSVYWYQQALGLGLQFLLWYDEGEERNRGNFPPRFSGRQFPNYSSELNVNALELEDSALYLCASRPPDRGRQPQHFGDGTRLSIL.

The rearrangement links TRBV18 to TRBJ2-5; weak D call: TRBD1 (6 bases). The CDR3 covers 15 residues. Per germline, CDR1 KGHSH and CDR2 LQKENI. V gave up 3 bases and J gave up 2 bases, with 13 bases separating them. The CDR3 sequence is CASSPLQGSQETQYF. The DNA for the CDR3 is TGTGCCAGCTCACCGTTACAGGGATCTCAAGAGACCCAGTACTTC.

The V gene is TRBV6-6, the J gene TRBJ2-3; D is possibly TRBD2 (6 bases). V was trimmed by 5 bases and J by 1 base, leaving 16 bases between them. This CDR3 has 16 amino acids. Germline V gene sequence: CDR1 MNHNY, CDR2 SVGAGI (reference sequence). CDR3 protein: CASSPGISGRTDTQYF. The CDR3 DNA sequence: TGTGCCAGCAGTCCGGGGATTAGCGGCCGCACAGATACGCAGTATTTT.

The chain has TRBV6-5 and TRBJ2-4; TRBD1 matches at 10 bases. Trimming at V came to 10 bases and at J to 0 bases, leaving 6 bases not matched to a gene. The CDR3 is 15 amino acids. Germline V gives CDR1 MNHEY, CDR2 SVGAGI. CDR3 DNA sequence: TGTGCCATCTGGACAGGGGGGGTAGCCAAAAACATTCAGTACTTC. Amino acid sequence: CAIWTGGVAKNIQYF.